Shown below are 26 T cell receptor beta chains from a single sample sequenced in a study of cytomegalovirus exposure and HLA in healthy donors. PCR was performed using 60 Vbeta and 13 Jbeta primers. Some clones are missing from TCRdb's copy, which holds only in-frame ones; the method was immunoSEQ multiplex PCR. The data show some 180,000 clones, roughly 10% seen once. The material sequenced was PBMCs. These receptors were obtained from a woman under 40 in good health and CMV-seropositive.

The rearrangement uses TRBV5-1 and TRBJ2-6; 7 bases agree with TRBD1. Trimming at V came to 2 bases and at J to 2 bases, leaving 1 base not matched to a gene. The CDR3 sequence is 15 residues long. The germline CDR1 and CDR2 sequences are SGHRS and YFSETQ. The CDR3 DNA follows: TGCGCCAGCAGCTTAAGGGGGCCTGGGGCCAACGTCCTGACTTTC. Translated, it gives CASSLRGPGANVLTF.

This chain uses TRBV13 with TRBJ2-7; 9 bases are shared with TRBD1. The CDR3 spans 14 residues. J gave up 4 bases and V 5 bases, and 6 bases lay outside the gene matches. Germline CDR1 is PRHDT and CDR2 is FYEKMQ (reference sequence). The CDR3 region is CASSLSDRGYEQYF. CDR3 nucleotide sequence: TGTGCCAGCAGCCTATCGGACAGGGGTTACGAGCAGTACTTC. Looking up the rest from reference TRBV13 and TRBJ2-7 gives the full variable domain: AAGVIQSPRHLIKEKRETATLKCYPIPRHDTVYWYQQGPGQDPQFLISFYEKMQSDKGSIPDRFSAQQFSDYHSELNMSSLELGDSALYFCASSLSDRGYEQYFGPGTRLTVT.

This chain uses TRBV27 with TRBJ2-3; 12 bases agree with TRBD2. Losses at the gene ends were 6 bases for V and 5 bases for J; bases not matched to a gene: 6. Germline V gene lookup returns CDR1 MNHEY and CDR2 SMNVEV (reference sequence). There are 15 residues in the CDR3. Here the CDR3 reads CASSRLAGVKDTQYF. In DNA form, the CDR3 reads TGTGCCAGCAGCCGACTAGCGGGAGTTAAAGATACGCAGTATTTT.

This clone was found a few times. This chain joins TRBV6-6 and TRBJ2-7; a weak D match, TRBD1 (6 bases). Trimming left V 9 bases short and J 3 bases short, with 9 bases between. Germline CDR1 and CDR2: MNHNY and SVGAGI (reference sequence). This CDR3 has 11 amino acids. Written as DNA, the CDR3 is TGTGCCAGTCGGGACAACTACGAGCAGTACTTC. This translates into CASRDNYEQYF.

This clone came up a few times. J is TRBJ1-5 and V is TRBV27; 7 bases line up with TRBD1. V lost 6 bases to trimming and J lost 7 bases; unmatched junction nucleotides: 9. Germline V gene sequence: CDR1 MNHEY, CDR2 SMNVEV (reference sequence). CDR3 length equals 14 residues. The DNA for the CDR3 is TGTGCCAGCAGGGAGACAGGGAAAGAACAGCCCCAGCATTTT. Encoded protein: CASRETGKEQPQHF.

Only a few counts were recorded for this clone. The CDR3 nucleotides read TGTGCCACCCAACAGGGATTTGGTGGAAACACCATATATTTT. The encoded protein is CATQQGFGGNTIYF. The chain links TRBV6-1 to TRBJ1-3; D is perhaps TRBD1 (6 bases). This CDR3 contains 14 residues. Per the germline V gene, CDR1 is MNHNS and CDR2 is SASEGT. V lost 10 bases and J 3 bases, leaving 16 bases between the germline ends.

This clone turned up a few times. The V call is TRBV27, the J call TRBJ1-2; 7 nucleotides align to TRBD1. This CDR3 spans 15 amino acids. From germline, CDR1 is MNHEY and CDR2 SMNVEV (reference sequence). Germline trimming cut 5 bases from V and 7 bases from J; bases unmatched to any gene: 13. The CDR3 region has the DNA TGTGCCAGCAGTAGCCTGACAGGGATCGTGGGTGGCTACACCTTC. Protein sequence: CASSSLTGIVGGYTF.

This clone was seen only a few times. This chain connects TRBV5-4 to TRBJ2-3; 8 bases align to TRBD2. Per the germline V gene, CDR1 is SGHNT and CDR2 is YYREEE (reference sequence). V was clipped by 2 bases and J by 4 bases; unmatched bases: 6. CDR3 length equals 15 residues. CDR3: CASSFRLARADTQYF. CDR3 bases: TGTGCCAGCAGCTTCAGACTAGCGAGGGCAGATACGCAGTATTTT.

This clone was observed a handful of times. The chain is built from TRBV19 and TRBJ1-2, with 9 bases identical to TRBD1. There are 12 residues in the CDR3. Trimming at V came to 8 bases and at J to 3 bases, leaving 1 base not matched to a gene. Germline V CDR1 and CDR2: LNHDA, SQIVND (reference sequence). CDR3 protein: CASRTGDYGYTF. CDR3 DNA: TGTGCCAGTCGGACAGGGGACTATGGCTACACCTTC.

This clone turned up a few times. The chain has TRBV7-2 and TRBJ2-3; D remains ambiguous. V was cut by 1 base and J by 3 bases, with 5 bases left in between. This CDR3 has 13 residues. Looked up from germline, CDR1 is SGHTA and CDR2 is FQGNSA. The CDR3 protein is CASSLELTDTQYF. Here the CDR3 DNA reads TGTGCCAGCAGCTTAGAACTAACAGATACGCAGTATTTT.

This clone was seen a handful of times. V and J are TRBV12-5 and TRBJ2-5; 9 bases match TRBD2. Germline CDR1 LGHNT, CDR2 FRNRAP. This CDR3 has 13 residues. Trimming cost V 6 bases and J 2 bases; bases outside gene matches: 1. The CDR3 coding sequence is TGTGCTAGTGGCCTAGCGGGGCAAGAGACCCAGTACTTC. Protein product: CASGLAGQETQYF.

This clone came up a few times. This CDR3 reads CASKQGAGNTEAFF. As DNA, the CDR3 is TGTGCCAGTAAACAGGGGGCAGGTAACACTGAAGCTTTCTTT. This chain links TRBV19 with TRBJ1-1; 9 bases are shared with TRBD1. V lost 7 bases, J lost 2 bases, and 5 bases stayed unmatched. CDR3 length: 14 amino acids. Germline V gives CDR1 LNHDA, CDR2 SQIVND (reference sequence). Combining the CDR3 with reference TRBV19 and TRBJ1-1 gives the whole variable domain DGGITQSPKYLFRKEGQNVTLSCEQNLNHDAMYWYRQDPGQGLRLIYYSQIVNDFQKGDIAEGYSVSREKKESFPLTVTSAQKNPTAFYLCASKQGAGNTEAFFGQGTRLTVV.

This clone was recorded a few times. V and J are TRBV6-5 and TRBJ1-2; 8 bases agree with TRBD1. Germline V gives CDR1 MNHEY, CDR2 SVGAGI. The CDR3 sequence is 15 residues long. V lost 5 bases to trimming and J lost 9 bases; unmatched junction nucleotides: 14. The CDR3 protein is CASSPLRQGKTSYTF. CDR3 nucleotides: TGTGCCAGCAGTCCCCTCCGACAGGGGAAAACTAGCTACACCTTC.

This clone was recorded a few times. Here the CDR3 DNA reads TGCGCCAGCAGCCAACCCGGGACAGGGGATTACGAGCAGTACTTC. Amino acid sequence: CASSQPGTGDYEQYF. This chain connects TRBV4-1 to TRBJ2-7, with 10 nucleotides matching TRBD1. Germline CDR1 reads MGHRA; CDR2 reads YSYEKL. The CDR3 consists of 15 residues. With V trimmed by 2 bases and J by 4 bases, 5 bases remained unmatched.

This clone was seen more than once but under ten times. The rearrangement links TRBV7-3 to TRBJ2-1; D is unresolved. Between the trimmed V and J ends, which lost 2 bases and 8 bases, there was a span of 10 bases. CDR1 SGHTA and CDR2 FQGTGA come from the germline V gene. This CDR3 region has 13 residues. Here the CDR3 reads CASSLAPRDEQFF. The CDR3 coding sequence is TGTGCCAGCAGCTTAGCCCCACGGGATGAGCAGTTCTTC.

This clone showed up just a few times. The chain couples TRBV30 to TRBJ2-1; a weak D match, TRBD2 (6 bases). Trimming shortened V by 1 base and J by 1 base, and 14 bases separated the two germline ends. The CDR3 sequence is 16 residues long. Germline V gene lookup returns CDR1 GTSNPN and CDR2 SVGIG (reference sequence). The CDR3 is CAWSGRDFNSYNEQFF. As DNA, the CDR3 is TGTGCCTGGAGTGGGCGGGATTTCAATTCCTACAATGAGCAGTTCTTC. The variable domain in full, with the rest retrieved from reference TRBV30 and TRBJ2-1, is SQTIHQWPATLVQPVGSPLSLECTVEGTSNPNLYWYRQAAGRGLQLLFYSVGIGQISSEVPQNLSASRPQDRQFILSSKKLLLSDSGFYLCAWSGRDFNSYNEQFFGPGTRLTVL.

The table lists this clone with a few counts. The chain uses TRBV29-1 and TRBJ2-3; TRBD2 matches 14 bases. The V segment lost 7 bases and the J segment 3 bases; nucleotides outside the gene matches: 9. CDR3 length: 16 amino acids. Per germline, CDR1 SQVTM and CDR2 ANQGSEA. The CDR3 reads CSASRGLAGVTDTQYF. Here the CDR3 DNA reads TGCAGCGCCAGCAGGGGACTAGCGGGAGTGACAGATACGCAGTATTTT.

This clone has just a few counts. V and J are TRBV5-4 and TRBJ1-1; 9 bases line up with TRBD1. V gave up 3 bases and J gave up 4 bases; unmatched junction bases: 1. Germline CDR1 SGHNT, CDR2 YYREEE (reference sequence). The CDR3 is 13 residues long. The CDR3 DNA is TGTGCCAGCAGCTGGGGACAGGGCACTGAAGCTTTCTTT. This sequence encodes CASSWGQGTEAFF.

V usage is TRBV11-2 and J usage is TRBJ1-3; 8 bases match TRBD1. There are 15 residues in the CDR3. V shed 1 base, J shed 4 bases, and the junction held 3 bases outside the gene matches. Germline CDR1 is SGHAT and CDR2 is FQNNGV. As DNA, the CDR3 is TGTGCCAGCAGCTTAGGACAGGGGAGGGGAAACACCATATATTTT. Translation gives CASSLGQGRGNTIYF.

In this sample, this clone turned up a few times. CDR3 bases: TGTGCCAGCACCACATCGACAGGGCGCAATCAGCCCCAGCATTTT. The encoded protein is CASTTSTGRNQPQHF. The chain couples TRBV5-8 to TRBJ1-5; 7 bases fit TRBD1. Germline assignment: CDR1 SGHTS and CDR2 YDEGEE. With V trimmed by 6 bases and J by 2 bases, 8 bases remained unmatched. CDR3 length equals 15 residues.

The J gene is TRBJ2-5, the V gene TRBV2; possibly TRBD2 for D (6 bases). Trimming left V 4 bases short and J 2 bases short, with 8 bases between. CDR3 length: 13 amino acids. The germline CDR1 and CDR2 sequences are SNHLY and FYNNEI. The CDR3 coding sequence is TGTGCCAGCAGTGGGGAGGCTCAAGAGACCCAGTACTTC. Protein: CASSGEAQETQYF.

This clone has a handful of counts. The chain joins TRBV9 to TRBJ2-2; 7 bases fit TRBD1. Germline V gene sequence: CDR1 SGDLS, CDR2 YYNGEE. CDR3 length: 16 residues. V dropped 3 bases and J dropped 5; count of bases not matched to a gene: 10. The CDR3 DNA is TGTGCCAGCAGCGCTATGACAGGGATCGGGACCGGGGAGCTGTTTTTT. Translated: CASSAMTGIGTGELFF.

The genes are TRBV29-1 and TRBJ2-7; D is perhaps TRBD2 (5 bases). The CDR3 is 12 residues long. The V and J ends lost 4 bases and 1 base respectively, with 8 bases between them. Germline V gene data show CDR1 as SQVTM and CDR2 as ANQGSEA. The CDR3 loop is CSVGSGSYEQYF. In DNA form, the CDR3 reads TGCAGCGTTGGAAGCGGATCCTACGAGCAGTACTTC.

This rearrangement joins TRBV4-2 to TRBJ2-5; 9 bases match TRBD2. J lost 2 bases, V lost 1 base, and 8 bases had no gene match. CDR1 is LGHNA and CDR2 is YNFKEQ in the germline V gene. This CDR3 is 17 amino acids long. This CDR3 is CASSQVAALAGQETQYF. The CDR3 DNA follows: TGTGCCAGCAGCCAAGTGGCCGCTCTAGCGGGGCAAGAGACCCAGTACTTC.

This clone was picked up a small number of times. The chain joins TRBV15 to TRBJ1-1; D is unclear. V was shortened by 5 bases and J by 4 bases, with 8 bases between the two germline ends. The CDR3 has 12 residues. Germline lookup yields CDR1 LNHNV and CDR2 YYDKDF (reference sequence). CDR3 coding DNA: TGTGCCACCAGCGGTACGGGCACTGAAGCTTTCTTT. As protein: CATSGTGTEAFF.

This clone was counted a few times. The V gene is TRBV27, the J gene TRBJ2-6; no clear D. The CDR3 length is 14 residues. V shed 4 bases and J shed 0 bases, with 4 bases lying between them. Germline V gene data show CDR1 as MNHEY and CDR2 as SMNVEV (reference sequence). The CDR3 bases are TGTGCCAGCAGTTCCCTCTCTGGGGCCAACGTCCTGACTTTC. Translated, it gives CASSSLSGANVLTF.